Shown below are 10 T cell receptor beta chains from a single sample sequenced in a study of T cells in localized non-small cell lung cancer. Sequenced by immunoSEQ multiplex PCR; TCRdb stores in-frame clones only, minus some. The sample consists of around 30,000 clones, about 87% of them appearing once. Specimen: peripheral blood, collected before any cancer treatment. The receptors stem from a male donor older than 55 with stage I lung adenocarcinoma.

The rearrangement uses TRBV6-6 and TRBJ1-2; D gene ambiguous. The CDR3 consists of 11 residues. From germline, CDR1 is MNHNY and CDR2 SVGAGI (reference sequence). Trimming cost V 7 bases and J 4 bases, with 7 bases left between them. The CDR3: CASIHGYGYTF. As DNA, the CDR3 is TGTGCCAGCATACACGGCTATGGCTACACCTTC.

The chain uses TRBV6-6 and TRBJ1-2; 12 bases align to TRBD1. Per the germline V gene, CDR1 is MNHNY and CDR2 is SVGAGI (reference sequence). Trimming took 6 bases from V and 5 from J; bases not matched to a gene: 4. CDR3 size: 14 residues. The CDR3 loop reads CASRGQGAKYGYTF. The CDR3, as DNA: TGTGCCAGCAGGGGACAGGGGGCAAAATATGGCTACACCTTC.

The chain has TRBV5-5 and TRBJ1-5; D is possibly TRBD1 (6 bases). The CDR3 runs to 15 residues. The ends were cut back, 4 bases at V and 11 bases at J, with 22 bases in the middle. Germline CDR1 SGHKS, CDR2 YYEKEE (reference sequence). This CDR3 reads CASSPQLPGAAAQHF. The DNA for the CDR3 is TGTGCCAGCAGCCCCCAGTTACCGGGGGCGGCTGCCCAGCATTTT.

The chain links TRBV5-1 to TRBJ2-2; D is possibly TRBD1 (6 bases). Germline CDR1 is SGHRS and CDR2 is YFSETQ. Trimming removed 2 bases at V and 5 bases at J, with 13 bases between. This CDR3 region has 15 residues. For the CDR3, the DNA is TGCGCCAGCAGCTTTACAGGGCGCGGGACCGGGGAGCTGTTTTTT. Its translation is CASSFTGRGTGELFF. The full variable domain, its missing parts supplied by reference TRBV5-1 and TRBJ2-2, is KAGVTQTPRYLIKTRGQQVTLSCSPISGHRSVSWYQQTPGQGLQFLFEYFSETQRNKGNFPGRFSGRQFSNSRSEMNVSTLELGDSALYLCASSFTGRGTGELFFGEGSRLTVL.

The chain has TRBV4-2 and TRBJ1-6; TRBD1 is a possible D gene (5 bases). Trimming shortened V by 1 base and J by 15 bases, and 22 bases separated the two germline ends. This CDR3 comprises 16 residues. Germline CDR1 and CDR2: LGHNA and YNFKEQ. In nucleotides, the CDR3 is TGTGCCAGCAGCCAAGTTGGGCAGGGCGTTCAATGGGTCCTCCACTTT. Translation: CASSQVGQGVQWVLHF.

J is TRBJ1-3 and V is TRBV27, with D hard to call. This CDR3 contains 14 residues. Germline CDR1 reads MNHEY; CDR2 reads SMNVEV (reference sequence). V gave up 6 bases and J gave up 4 bases, with 13 bases separating them. The CDR3 nucleotides are TGTGCCAGCAGCCTCCGTGCACAGGGAAACACCATATATTTT. This sequence encodes CASSLRAQGNTIYF.

The chain recombines TRBV5-4 with TRBJ2-1; the D is unclear. Germline-derived CDR1 and CDR2 are SGHNT and YYREEE (reference sequence). The CDR3 is 15 amino acids. With 0 bases removed from V and 3 bases from J, the gap between germline ends came to 10 bases. CDR3 DNA sequence: TGTGCCAGCAGCTTGGAGGAAGGTGTCTACAATGAGCAGTTCTTC. It yields the protein CASSLEEGVYNEQFF.

The chain uses TRBV6-5 and TRBJ2-7; D is unresolved. The CDR3 has 14 amino acids. V was shortened by 9 bases and J by 3 bases, with 18 bases between the two germline ends. Per germline, CDR1 MNHEY and CDR2 SVGAGI. CDR3 DNA: TGTGCCAGTCGCCTACAAGGAAGCGACTACGAGCAGTACTTC. Translating it yields CASRLQGSDYEQYF.

This clone was detected once. V is TRBV9 and J is TRBJ1-2; D may be TRBD1 (5 bases). There are 13 residues in the CDR3. Trimming took 6 bases from V and 0 from J, leaving 9 bases between them. Looked up from germline, CDR1 is SGDLS and CDR2 is YYNGEE. The CDR3 region has the DNA TGTGCCAGCAACCCAGGGTCTAACTATGGCTACACCTTC. Translating gives CASNPGSNYGYTF.

The CDR3 here is CASRTGGSTYEQYF. The CDR3 region has the DNA TGTGCCAGTCGAACAGGGGGTTCCACCTACGAGCAGTACTTC. This chain uses TRBV19 with TRBJ2-7; 8 bases line up with TRBD1. V shed 8 bases and J 2 bases; nucleotides not matched to a gene: 8. The CDR3 has 14 amino acids. CDR1 and CDR2 from the germline V gene are LNHDA and SQIVND (reference sequence).